This T cell receptor beta chain was identified during a study of beta chain features in type 1 diabetes. Findings of the study overall: Cells that show high TCR expression could be over-represented by cDNA sequencing. Within the patient group, naive, central memory and Treg TCRB repertoires appeared more similar to each other than within healthy donors.

A word on this clone: Its antigen remains unidentified.

The whole isolated RNA underwent reverse transcription, so sequencing captured expressed TCRB transcripts. Generated by immunoSEQ multiplex PCR, the TCRdb table keeps only in-frame clones and is missing some. Here the sample spans hundreds of thousands of clones, 15% to 19% being singletons. Per the germline V gene, CDR1 is KGHSH and CDR2 is LQKENI. V lost 3 bases and J 2 bases, leaving 10 bases between the germline ends. The CDR3 totals 14 residues. The sequence was obtained from a man younger than 35 in good health. Sequences were obtained from naive CD4+ T cells from blood. The chain is built from TRBV18 and TRBJ1-2; D perhaps matches TRBD1 (5 bases). CDR3 sequence reads: CASSPSGRNYGYTF. In nucleotides, the CDR3 is TGTGCCAGCTCACCGTCGGGACGGAACTATGGCTACACCTTC.